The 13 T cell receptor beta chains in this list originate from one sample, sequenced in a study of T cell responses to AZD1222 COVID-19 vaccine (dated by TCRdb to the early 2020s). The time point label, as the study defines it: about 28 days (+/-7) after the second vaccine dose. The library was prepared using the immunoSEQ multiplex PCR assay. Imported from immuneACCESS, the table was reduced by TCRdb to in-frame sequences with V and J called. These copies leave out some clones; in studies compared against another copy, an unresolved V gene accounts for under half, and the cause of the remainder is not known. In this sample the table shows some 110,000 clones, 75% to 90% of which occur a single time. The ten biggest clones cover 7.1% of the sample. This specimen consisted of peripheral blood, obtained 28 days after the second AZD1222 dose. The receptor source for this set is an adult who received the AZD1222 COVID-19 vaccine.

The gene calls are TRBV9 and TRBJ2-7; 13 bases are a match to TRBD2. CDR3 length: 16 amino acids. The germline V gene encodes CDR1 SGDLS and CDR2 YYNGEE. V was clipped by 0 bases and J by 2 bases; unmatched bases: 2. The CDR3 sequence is CASSVGGTSGAYEQYF. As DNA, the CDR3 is TGTGCCAGCAGCGTAGGGGGGACTAGCGGGGCCTACGAGCAGTACTTC. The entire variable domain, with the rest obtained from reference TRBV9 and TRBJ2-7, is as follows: DSGVTQTPKHLITATGQRVTLRCSPRSGDLSVYWYQQSLDQGLQFLIQYYNGEERAKGNILERFSAQQFPDLHSELNLSSLELGDSALYFCASSVGGTSGAYEQYFGPGTRLTVT.

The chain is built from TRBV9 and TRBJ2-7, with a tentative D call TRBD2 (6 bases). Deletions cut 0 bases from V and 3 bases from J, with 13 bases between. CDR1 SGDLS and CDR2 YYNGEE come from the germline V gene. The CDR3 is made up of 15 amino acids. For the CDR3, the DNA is TGTGCCAGCAGCGTAGGGGGGGTCACCTTCTACGAGCAGTACTTC. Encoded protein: CASSVGGVTFYEQYF. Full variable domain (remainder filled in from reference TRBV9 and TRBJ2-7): DSGVTQTPKHLITATGQRVTLRCSPRSGDLSVYWYQQSLDQGLQFLIQYYNGEERAKGNILERFSAQQFPDLHSELNLSSLELGDSALYFCASSVGGVTFYEQYFGPGTRLTVT.

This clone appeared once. DNA of the CDR3: TGCAGCGGGAGAAAAGGTCCGGAGACCCAGTACTTC. Translating it yields CSGRKGPETQYF. The rearrangement links TRBV29-1 to TRBJ2-5, with unresolved D. Trimming removed 7 bases from V and 5 bases from J, with 14 bases in between. CDR3 length: 12 amino acids. Looked up from germline, CDR1 is SQVTM and CDR2 is ANQGSEA.

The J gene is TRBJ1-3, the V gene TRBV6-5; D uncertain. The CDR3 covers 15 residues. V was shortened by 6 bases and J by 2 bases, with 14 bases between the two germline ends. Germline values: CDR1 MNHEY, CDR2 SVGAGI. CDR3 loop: CASSVGWGAGNTIYF. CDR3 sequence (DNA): TGTGCCAGCAGCGTCGGTTGGGGTGCTGGAAACACCATATATTTT.

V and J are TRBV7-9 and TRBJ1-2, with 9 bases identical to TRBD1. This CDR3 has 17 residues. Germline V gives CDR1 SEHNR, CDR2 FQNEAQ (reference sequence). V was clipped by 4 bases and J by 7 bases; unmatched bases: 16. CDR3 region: CASSSPGQGRDAGGYTF. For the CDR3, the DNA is TGTGCCAGCAGCTCCCCGGGACAGGGAAGGGACGCGGGTGGCTACACCTTC.

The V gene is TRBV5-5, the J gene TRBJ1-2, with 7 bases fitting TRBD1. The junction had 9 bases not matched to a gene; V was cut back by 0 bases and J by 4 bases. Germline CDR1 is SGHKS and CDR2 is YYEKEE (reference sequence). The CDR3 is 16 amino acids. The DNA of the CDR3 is TGTGCCAGCAGCTTGGATTTGAGACAGGGAGTCTATGGCTACACCTTC. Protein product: CASSLDLRQGVYGYTF.

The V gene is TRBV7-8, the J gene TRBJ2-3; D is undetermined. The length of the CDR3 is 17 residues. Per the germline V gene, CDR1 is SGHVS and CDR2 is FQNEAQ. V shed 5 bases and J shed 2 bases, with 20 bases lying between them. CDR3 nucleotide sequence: TGTGCCAGCAGCCTACGAATCGGAACGGTGCTCACAGATACGCAGTATTTT. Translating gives CASSLRIGTVLTDTQYF.

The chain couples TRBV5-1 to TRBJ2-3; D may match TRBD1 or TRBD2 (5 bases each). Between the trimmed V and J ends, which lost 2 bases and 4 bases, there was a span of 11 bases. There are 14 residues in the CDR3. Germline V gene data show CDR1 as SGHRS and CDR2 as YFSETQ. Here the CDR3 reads CASSFLGGADTQYF. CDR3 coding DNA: TGCGCCAGCAGCTTTCTTGGGGGAGCAGATACGCAGTATTTT. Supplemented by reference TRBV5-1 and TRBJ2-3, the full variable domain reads KAGVTQTPRYLIKTRGQQVTLSCSPISGHRSVSWYQQTPGQGLQFLFEYFSETQRNKGNFPGRFSGRQFSNSRSEMNVSTLELGDSALYLCASSFLGGADTQYFGPGTRLTVL.

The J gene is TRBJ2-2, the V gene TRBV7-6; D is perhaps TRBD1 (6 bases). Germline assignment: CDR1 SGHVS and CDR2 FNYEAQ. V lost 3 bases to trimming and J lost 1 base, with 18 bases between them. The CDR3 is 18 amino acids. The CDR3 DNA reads TGTGCCAGCAGCTTGCCTAAAACCGGGACACAGAACACCGGGGAGCTGTTTTTT. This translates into CASSLPKTGTQNTGELFF.

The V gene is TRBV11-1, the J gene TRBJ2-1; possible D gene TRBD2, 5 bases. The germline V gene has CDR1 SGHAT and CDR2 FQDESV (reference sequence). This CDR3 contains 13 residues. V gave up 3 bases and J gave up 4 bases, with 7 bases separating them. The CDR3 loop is CASSFAGYNEQFF. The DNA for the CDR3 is TGTGCCAGCAGCTTTGCGGGTTACAATGAGCAGTTCTTC. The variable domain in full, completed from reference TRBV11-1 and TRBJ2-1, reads EAEVAQSPRYKITEKSQAVAFWCDPISGHATLYWYRQILGQGPELLVQFQDESVVDDSQLPKDRFSAERLKGVDSTLKIQPAELGDSAMYLCASSFAGYNEQFFGPGTRLTVL.

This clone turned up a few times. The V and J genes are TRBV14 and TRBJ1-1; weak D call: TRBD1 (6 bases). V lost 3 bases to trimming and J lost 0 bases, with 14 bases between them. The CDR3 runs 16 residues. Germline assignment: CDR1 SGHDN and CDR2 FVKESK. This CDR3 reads CASSHLIRGMNTEAFF. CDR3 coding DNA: TGTGCCAGCAGCCATCTAATCAGGGGAATGAACACTGAAGCTTTCTTT.

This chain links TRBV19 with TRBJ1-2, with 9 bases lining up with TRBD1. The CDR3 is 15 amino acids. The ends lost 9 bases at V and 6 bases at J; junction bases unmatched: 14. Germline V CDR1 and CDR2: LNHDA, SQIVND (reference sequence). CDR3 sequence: CASTLGGTGSDGYTF. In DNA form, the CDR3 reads TGTGCCAGCACCCTTGGCGGGACAGGGAGCGATGGCTACACCTTC.

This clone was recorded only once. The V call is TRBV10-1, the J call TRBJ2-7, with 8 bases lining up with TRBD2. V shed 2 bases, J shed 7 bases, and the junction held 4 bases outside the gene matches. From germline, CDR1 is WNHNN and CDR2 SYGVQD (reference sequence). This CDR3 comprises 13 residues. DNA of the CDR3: TGCGCCAGCAGTGAGCCGGGACTAGTAGAGCAGTACTTC. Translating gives CASSEPGLVEQYF.